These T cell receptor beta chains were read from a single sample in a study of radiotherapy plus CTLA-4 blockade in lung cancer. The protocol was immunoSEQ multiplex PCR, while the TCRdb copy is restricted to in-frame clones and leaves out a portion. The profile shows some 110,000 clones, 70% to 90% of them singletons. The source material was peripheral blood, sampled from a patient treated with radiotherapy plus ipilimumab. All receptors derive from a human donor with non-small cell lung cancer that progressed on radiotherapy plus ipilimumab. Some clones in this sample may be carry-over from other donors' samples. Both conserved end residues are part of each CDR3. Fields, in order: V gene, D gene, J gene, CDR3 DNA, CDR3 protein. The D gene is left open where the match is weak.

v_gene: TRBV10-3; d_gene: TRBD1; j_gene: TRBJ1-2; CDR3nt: TGTGCCACCGCGAGTCTCATCGGGACAGGGGGCTATGGCTACACCTTC; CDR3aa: CATASLIGTGGYGYTF
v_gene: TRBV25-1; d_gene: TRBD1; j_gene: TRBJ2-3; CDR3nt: TGTGCCAGCAGTGAAATCTACAGGGGGCTATCAGATACGCAGTATTTT; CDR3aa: CASSEIYRGLSDTQYF
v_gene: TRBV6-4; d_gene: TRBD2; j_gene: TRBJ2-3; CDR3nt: TGTGCCAGCAGGTTGCCCTGGCTAGCGGGGGCCACGAGCACAGATACGCAGTATTTT; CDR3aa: CASRLPWLAGATSTDTQYF
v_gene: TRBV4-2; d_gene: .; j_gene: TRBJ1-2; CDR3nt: TGTGCCAGCAGCCAAGAGTGGAGGGTTGGGAGCTATGGCTACACCTTC; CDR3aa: CASSQEWRVGSYGYTF
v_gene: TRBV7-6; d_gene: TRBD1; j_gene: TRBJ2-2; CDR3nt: TGTGCCAGCAGCTGGGGACAGTACGACACCGGGGAGCTGTTTTTT; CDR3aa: CASSWGQYDTGELFF
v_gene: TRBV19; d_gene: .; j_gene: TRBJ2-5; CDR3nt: TGTGCCAGTAGTAACTTACCGGGAGCTATTCAAGAGACCCAGTACTTC; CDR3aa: CASSNLPGAIQETQYF
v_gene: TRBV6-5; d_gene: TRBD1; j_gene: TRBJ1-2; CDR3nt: TGTGCCAGCAGCCGGGGACAGTTCTATGGCTACACCTTC; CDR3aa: CASSRGQFYGYTF
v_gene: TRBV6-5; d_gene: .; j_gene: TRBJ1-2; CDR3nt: TGTGCCAGCAGTTCCTCGGGGAACTATGGCTACACCTTC; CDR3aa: CASSSSGNYGYTF
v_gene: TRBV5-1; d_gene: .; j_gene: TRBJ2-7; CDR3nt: TGCGCCAGCATGGGAAACGAGGGCGACGAGCAGTACTTC; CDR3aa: CASMGNEGDEQYF
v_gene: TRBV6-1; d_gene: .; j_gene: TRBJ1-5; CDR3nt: TGTGCCAGCAGTAGGGGGGCGAGTCAGCCCCAGCATTTT; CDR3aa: CASSRGASQPQHF